The 10 T cell receptor beta chains reported below all come from one sample, sequenced in a study of T cell responses to AZD1222 COVID-19 vaccine (dated by TCRdb to the early 2020s). The library was obtained by the immunoSEQ multiplex PCR assay. TCRdb mirrors the immuneACCESS table, restricted to in-frame sequences. Some clones are absent from its copies; in checked studies, under half trace to an unresolved V gene, and the reason for the others is unknown. This sample is represented by 150,000 to 200,000 clones; around 94% of them were singletons. Together, the top ten hold around 3.6% of the sample. Read against the paper, the sample's time point label means: about 28 days (+/-7) after the second vaccine dose. The meaning of the sample's treatment or condition label: meningococcal conjugate vaccine given as trial control. The specimen was peripheral blood, collected 28 days after the second dose of the MenACWY control vaccine. Every receptor here comes from an adult who received the MenACWY meningococcal vaccine as a control.

The genes are TRBV28 and TRBJ2-1, with TRBD1 matching over 10 bases. Germline lookup yields CDR1 MDHEN and CDR2 SYDVKM. Trimming removed 2 bases from V and 3 bases from J; junction bases left unmatched: 4. This CDR3 is 16 amino acids long. The CDR3 DNA reads as TGTGCCAGCAGTTTAGCGGGACAGGGGAGCTACAATGAGCAGTTCTTC. It yields the protein CASSLAGQGSYNEQFF.

The chain uses TRBV2 and TRBJ2-2, with 7 bases identical to TRBD2. Germline CDR1 is SNHLY and CDR2 is FYNNEI. The junction had 8 bases not matched to a gene; V was cut back by 8 bases and J by 5 bases. This CDR3 has 14 residues. The CDR3, as DNA: TGTGCCAGCGGCGGGACTACCCGAACCGGGGAGCTGTTTTTT. It encodes CASGGTTRTGELFF. Using reference TRBV2 and TRBJ2-2 for the parts outside the CDR3, the full variable domain is EPEVTQTPSHQVTQMGQEVILRCVPISNHLYFYWYRQILGQKVEFLVSFYNNEISEKSEIFDDQFSVERPDGSNFTLKIRSTKLEDSAMYFCASGGTTRTGELFFGEGSRLTVL.

The chain joins TRBV27 to TRBJ2-3; D is unresolved. V was trimmed by 3 bases and J by 3 bases, leaving 7 bases between them. This CDR3 region has 13 residues. From germline, CDR1 is MNHEY and CDR2 SMNVEV (reference sequence). The CDR3 here is CASSFRLTDTQYF. For the CDR3, the DNA is TGTGCCAGCAGTTTTCGGTTGACAGATACGCAGTATTTT.

This chain connects TRBV9 to TRBJ1-1, with D perhaps TRBD1 (6 bases). CDR3 length equals 14 residues. Germline loops: CDR1 SGDLS, CDR2 YYNGEE. The V end lost 0 bases, the J end lost 8 bases, and 14 bases lay between the germline ends. The CDR3 DNA reads as TGTGCCAGCAGCGTAGGGGGGGCAGTAGGCGAAGCTTTCTTT. As protein: CASSVGGAVGEAFF.

The rearrangement links TRBV6-1 to TRBJ1-2, with 9 positions matching TRBD1. The germline gives CDR1 MNHNS, CDR2 SASEGT. J lost 1 base, V lost 6 bases, and 3 bases had no gene match. This CDR3 region has 14 residues. CDR3 residues: CASRWTGDNYGYTF. CDR3 DNA sequence: TGTGCCAGCAGATGGACAGGGGATAACTATGGCTACACCTTC.

This chain joins TRBV5-1 and TRBJ2-4; D unclear. The CDR3 totals 13 residues. The V and J ends lost 0 bases and 4 bases respectively, with 5 bases between them. Germline V gives CDR1 SGHRS, CDR2 YFSETQ. CDR3 in DNA: TGCGCCAGCAGCTTGGCCAATAAAAACATTCAGTACTTC. Its translation is CASSLANKNIQYF.

The chain uses TRBV19 and TRBJ2-1; D tentatively reads TRBD1 or TRBD2 (7 bases each). The CDR3 runs 21 residues. Germline lookup yields CDR1 LNHDA and CDR2 SQIVND (reference sequence). Trimming stripped 6 bases from V and 0 bases from J, with 30 bases between. The CDR3 DNA follows: TGTGCCAGTAGATCCCCGAGACAGGGACTAAACCCTTTGAGCTCCTACAATGAGCAGTTCTTC. Translated, it gives CASRSPRQGLNPLSSYNEQFF.

The genes are TRBV28 and TRBJ2-2; D perhaps matches TRBD2 (6 bases). Trimming removed 7 bases at V and 2 bases at J, with 11 bases between. The CDR3 consists of 14 residues. Germline CDR1 MDHEN, CDR2 SYDVKM. In DNA form, the CDR3 reads TGTGCCAGCAAGGAGGGGTTAAACACCGGGGAGCTGTTTTTT. Translation gives CASKEGLNTGELFF.

The chain is built from TRBV12-3 or TRBV12-4 and TRBJ2-7; 7 nucleotides align to TRBD2. V was pared by 3 bases and J by 6 bases, with 5 bases of the junction left unmatched. CDR3 length: 13 residues. The CDR3 is CASSLGGLGEQYF. DNA of the CDR3: TGTGCCAGCAGTTTGGGAGGGTTGGGCGAGCAGTACTTC.

The V gene is TRBV19, the J gene TRBJ2-3, with 9 bases lining up with TRBD2. V trimming: 6 bases; J trimming: 0 bases; junction bases outside the gene matches: 7. Germline CDR1 is LNHDA and CDR2 is SQIVND (reference sequence). The CDR3 contains 16 residues. The CDR3 DNA sequence: TGTGCCAGTAGCAATAGACTAGCGGCTAGCACAGATACGCAGTATTTT. This gives the protein CASSNRLAASTDTQYF.